The T cell receptor (beta chain) described here comes from a study of glioma-infiltrating T cells (TCRdb year 2016). For context, the study as a whole: The study sequenced TCR alpha- and beta-chain repertoires from glioma tissue, from non-neoplastic brain tissue and from matched peripheral blood mononuclear cells. To measure divergence between tissue and blood T-cell populations, each tissue-infiltrating repertoire was compared with the peripheral blood repertoire of the same patient. The paired cohort comprised three low-grade glioma patients, several primary glioblastoma patients and three non-glioma patients contributing non-neoplastic brain tissue. The paper's findings and limits, for the study overall: Group comparisons rested on small numbers: three non-neoplastic, three low-grade glioma and eight glioblastoma patients. VJ-independent divergence between tissue and blood was below expectation in non-neoplastic patients but above expectation in all gliomas, especially low-grade gliomas. Tissue and blood shared very few CDR3 sequences, a result attributed to high CDR3 diversity and limited sampling.

The germline ends are 21 bases apart after V is trimmed by 3 bases and J by 0 bases. Spanning cysteine to phenylalanine, the CDR3 consists of 19 amino acids. Only the CDR3 region is kept as DNA, spanning 57 bases read in frame from base 1. CDR1 is given as SEHNR and CDR2 as FQNEAQ, both from the germline V gene (reference sequence). As for this clonotype: The antigen this receptor binds is unknown. Qualities for individual bases were not recorded, and no much larger clone is one base off.

The iRepertoire nested amplicon-rescue multiplex PCR (arm-PCR) platform was used to amplify TCR alpha and beta CDR3 regions from RNA. One-step reverse transcription and amplification used about 95-400 ng of tissue mRNA or PBMC total RNA as input. Following bead purification, Illumina adapters were added through a secondary multiplex PCR, and the libraries were then gel-purified between 200 and 400 bp. Demultiplexing relied on internal 6-nucleotide barcodes carried by the libraries. The libraries were sequenced on an Illumina MiSeq using 2x220 or 2x250 nucleotide paired-end reads. Per the original workflow: Paired reads were merged with FLASH 1.2.11 and aligned to the GRCh37 human genome with BWA-MEM before extracting TRA and TRB reads. V and J assignment used an IMGT-derived reference of cassette sequences and CDR3 motifs that included pseudogenes. Reads were translated in three frames, and productive CDR3s were defined as those with a C...FGXG motif and no stop codons. Clonotypes were defined as unique combinations of V-J cassette pair and CDR3 amino acid sequence. Reads were filtered by Hamming distance, thresholded by each sample's sequence error rate in mapped regions. TCRdb cleaned the public reads at Q25 with fastp, built clones with MiXCR and kept in-frame beta chains. Each CDR3 protein gets just one entry, which takes the most common genes and DNA from the rows behind it. For this entry, the V and J calls and clone size follow TCRdb and not the study's own pipeline. The sample has approximately 190,000 distinct CDR3 sequences on record, approximately 30% of them singletons. The top ten clonotypes cover roughly a fifth of the sample.

The sequenced sample was glioma tissue, nonneoplastic brain tissue, or PBMCs (not recorded which). The V and J segments used are TRBV7-9 and TRBJ2-1; the best D guess is TRBD2, with 6 bases matching. The TCR sequence derives from a human donor with low-grade glioma or glioblastoma, undergoing nonglioma brain surgery, or in good health (not recorded which). The CDR3 reads as follows: CASSFFVLAKASSYNEQFF. The DNA is as follows: TGTGCCAGCAGCTTCTTCGTCCTAGCGAAGGCGAGCTCCTACAATGAGCAGTTCTTC.